This T cell receptor beta chain was documented in a study of T-cell reconstitution after alpha-beta-depleted transplantation in children. Study-wide results and limits: Some patients showed high day-60 TCRbeta diversity, which derived from surviving recipient T cells and thymic progenitors. The authors attributed T-cell counts and diversity one year after transplant mostly to newly produced T cells. Several hundred rapidly expanded clones from non-depleted graft cells reportedly supplied alpha-beta T cells about two months post-transplant.

TCRbeta library preparation incorporated unique molecular identifiers. TCRdb fed the PCR reads into MiXCR, producing one record per CDR3 protein. The profile shows a few hundred thousand distinct CDR3 sequences, around 13% of them singletons. The length of the CDR3 is 14 residues. The V and J ends lost 6 bases and 8 bases respectively, with 19 bases between them. In germline, CDR1 is SQVTM, CDR2 ANQGSEA. Concerning this clonotype: Its antigen is currently unknown.

The chain combines TRBV29-1 with TRBJ1-4; D may be TRBD1 (5 bases). The specimen was PBMCs, mostly from graft donor cells, collected 360 days after TCRalphabeta/CD19-depleted stem cell transplant. This clonotype was obtained from a male patient between 5 and 17 years old who had a stem cell transplant for acute myeloid leukemia, so the T cells may come from the graft donor. The CDR3 nucleotides are TGCAGCGTCCAAAGGGGTGGGGGAAACGAAAAACTGTTTTTT. It specifies CSVQRGGGNEKLFF. Drawing the rest from reference TRBV29-1 and TRBJ1-4, the complete variable domain is SAVISQKPSRDICQRGTSLTIQCQVDSQVTMMFWYRQQPGQSLTLIATANQGSEATYESGFVIDKFPISRPNLTFSTLTVSNMSPEDSSIYLCSVQRGGGNEKLFFGSGTQLSVL.